This TCR beta chain was retrieved from a study of T cell changes during pregnancy in multiple sclerosis. Clones were read by immunoSEQ multiplex PCR, and TCRdb kept only the in-frame ones, dropping some. The table shows about 53,000 clones, with 80% to 95% occurring only once. The germline gives CDR1 SNHLY, CDR2 FYNNEI. The CDR3 runs to 15 residues. V lost 5 bases and J lost 4; bases outside the gene matches: 7. The sequenced sample was CD4+ T cells from peripheral blood mononuclear cells, obtained in the third trimester of pregnancy. The origin of this receptor is a female donor with multiple sclerosis, enrolled in a pregnancy study. The chain combines TRBV2 with TRBJ1-3; 8 bases align to TRBD1. The CDR3 is CASSPRTGTGNTIYF. For the CDR3, the DNA is TGTGCCAGCAGTCCTAGGACAGGGACAGGAAACACCATATATTTT. Filled out from reference TRBV2 and TRBJ1-3, the complete variable domain reads EPEVTQTPSHQVTQMGQEVILRCVPISNHLYFYWYRQILGQKVEFLVSFYNNEISEKSEIFDDQFSVERPDGSNFTLKIRSTKLEDSAMYFCASSPRTGTGNTIYFGEGSWLTVV.